This TCR beta chain was profiled in a study of T cells in localized non-small cell lung cancer. Study-wide results and limits: Appearance in adjacent lung was seen for a median about 58 of the top 100 tumor clones. Sequence data derive from only one tumor region, so heterogeneity remains possible. It was uninvolved adjacent lung that showed the highest T cell clonality, exceeding tumor.

In the case of this clone: The antigen is undetermined.

Profiled with immunoSEQ multiplex PCR; TCRdb holds only in-frame clones, not every one. The sample consists of about 59,000 clones, roughly 90% of them appearing once. Between the trimmed V and J ends, which lost 5 bases and 2 bases, there was a span of 15 bases. The CDR3 sequence is 15 residues long. The germline V gene has CDR1 MDHEN and CDR2 SYDVKM. Source: peripheral blood, taken before any cancer treatment. The rearrangement uses TRBV28 and TRBJ1-2, with D maybe TRBD1 (5 bases). This sequence was found in a man between 40 and 75 years old with stage I lung adenocarcinoma. This chain's CDR3 is CASSQPSGGNYGYTF. The DNA for the CDR3 is TGTGCCAGCAGTCAGCCAAGCGGGGGGAACTATGGCTACACCTTC.